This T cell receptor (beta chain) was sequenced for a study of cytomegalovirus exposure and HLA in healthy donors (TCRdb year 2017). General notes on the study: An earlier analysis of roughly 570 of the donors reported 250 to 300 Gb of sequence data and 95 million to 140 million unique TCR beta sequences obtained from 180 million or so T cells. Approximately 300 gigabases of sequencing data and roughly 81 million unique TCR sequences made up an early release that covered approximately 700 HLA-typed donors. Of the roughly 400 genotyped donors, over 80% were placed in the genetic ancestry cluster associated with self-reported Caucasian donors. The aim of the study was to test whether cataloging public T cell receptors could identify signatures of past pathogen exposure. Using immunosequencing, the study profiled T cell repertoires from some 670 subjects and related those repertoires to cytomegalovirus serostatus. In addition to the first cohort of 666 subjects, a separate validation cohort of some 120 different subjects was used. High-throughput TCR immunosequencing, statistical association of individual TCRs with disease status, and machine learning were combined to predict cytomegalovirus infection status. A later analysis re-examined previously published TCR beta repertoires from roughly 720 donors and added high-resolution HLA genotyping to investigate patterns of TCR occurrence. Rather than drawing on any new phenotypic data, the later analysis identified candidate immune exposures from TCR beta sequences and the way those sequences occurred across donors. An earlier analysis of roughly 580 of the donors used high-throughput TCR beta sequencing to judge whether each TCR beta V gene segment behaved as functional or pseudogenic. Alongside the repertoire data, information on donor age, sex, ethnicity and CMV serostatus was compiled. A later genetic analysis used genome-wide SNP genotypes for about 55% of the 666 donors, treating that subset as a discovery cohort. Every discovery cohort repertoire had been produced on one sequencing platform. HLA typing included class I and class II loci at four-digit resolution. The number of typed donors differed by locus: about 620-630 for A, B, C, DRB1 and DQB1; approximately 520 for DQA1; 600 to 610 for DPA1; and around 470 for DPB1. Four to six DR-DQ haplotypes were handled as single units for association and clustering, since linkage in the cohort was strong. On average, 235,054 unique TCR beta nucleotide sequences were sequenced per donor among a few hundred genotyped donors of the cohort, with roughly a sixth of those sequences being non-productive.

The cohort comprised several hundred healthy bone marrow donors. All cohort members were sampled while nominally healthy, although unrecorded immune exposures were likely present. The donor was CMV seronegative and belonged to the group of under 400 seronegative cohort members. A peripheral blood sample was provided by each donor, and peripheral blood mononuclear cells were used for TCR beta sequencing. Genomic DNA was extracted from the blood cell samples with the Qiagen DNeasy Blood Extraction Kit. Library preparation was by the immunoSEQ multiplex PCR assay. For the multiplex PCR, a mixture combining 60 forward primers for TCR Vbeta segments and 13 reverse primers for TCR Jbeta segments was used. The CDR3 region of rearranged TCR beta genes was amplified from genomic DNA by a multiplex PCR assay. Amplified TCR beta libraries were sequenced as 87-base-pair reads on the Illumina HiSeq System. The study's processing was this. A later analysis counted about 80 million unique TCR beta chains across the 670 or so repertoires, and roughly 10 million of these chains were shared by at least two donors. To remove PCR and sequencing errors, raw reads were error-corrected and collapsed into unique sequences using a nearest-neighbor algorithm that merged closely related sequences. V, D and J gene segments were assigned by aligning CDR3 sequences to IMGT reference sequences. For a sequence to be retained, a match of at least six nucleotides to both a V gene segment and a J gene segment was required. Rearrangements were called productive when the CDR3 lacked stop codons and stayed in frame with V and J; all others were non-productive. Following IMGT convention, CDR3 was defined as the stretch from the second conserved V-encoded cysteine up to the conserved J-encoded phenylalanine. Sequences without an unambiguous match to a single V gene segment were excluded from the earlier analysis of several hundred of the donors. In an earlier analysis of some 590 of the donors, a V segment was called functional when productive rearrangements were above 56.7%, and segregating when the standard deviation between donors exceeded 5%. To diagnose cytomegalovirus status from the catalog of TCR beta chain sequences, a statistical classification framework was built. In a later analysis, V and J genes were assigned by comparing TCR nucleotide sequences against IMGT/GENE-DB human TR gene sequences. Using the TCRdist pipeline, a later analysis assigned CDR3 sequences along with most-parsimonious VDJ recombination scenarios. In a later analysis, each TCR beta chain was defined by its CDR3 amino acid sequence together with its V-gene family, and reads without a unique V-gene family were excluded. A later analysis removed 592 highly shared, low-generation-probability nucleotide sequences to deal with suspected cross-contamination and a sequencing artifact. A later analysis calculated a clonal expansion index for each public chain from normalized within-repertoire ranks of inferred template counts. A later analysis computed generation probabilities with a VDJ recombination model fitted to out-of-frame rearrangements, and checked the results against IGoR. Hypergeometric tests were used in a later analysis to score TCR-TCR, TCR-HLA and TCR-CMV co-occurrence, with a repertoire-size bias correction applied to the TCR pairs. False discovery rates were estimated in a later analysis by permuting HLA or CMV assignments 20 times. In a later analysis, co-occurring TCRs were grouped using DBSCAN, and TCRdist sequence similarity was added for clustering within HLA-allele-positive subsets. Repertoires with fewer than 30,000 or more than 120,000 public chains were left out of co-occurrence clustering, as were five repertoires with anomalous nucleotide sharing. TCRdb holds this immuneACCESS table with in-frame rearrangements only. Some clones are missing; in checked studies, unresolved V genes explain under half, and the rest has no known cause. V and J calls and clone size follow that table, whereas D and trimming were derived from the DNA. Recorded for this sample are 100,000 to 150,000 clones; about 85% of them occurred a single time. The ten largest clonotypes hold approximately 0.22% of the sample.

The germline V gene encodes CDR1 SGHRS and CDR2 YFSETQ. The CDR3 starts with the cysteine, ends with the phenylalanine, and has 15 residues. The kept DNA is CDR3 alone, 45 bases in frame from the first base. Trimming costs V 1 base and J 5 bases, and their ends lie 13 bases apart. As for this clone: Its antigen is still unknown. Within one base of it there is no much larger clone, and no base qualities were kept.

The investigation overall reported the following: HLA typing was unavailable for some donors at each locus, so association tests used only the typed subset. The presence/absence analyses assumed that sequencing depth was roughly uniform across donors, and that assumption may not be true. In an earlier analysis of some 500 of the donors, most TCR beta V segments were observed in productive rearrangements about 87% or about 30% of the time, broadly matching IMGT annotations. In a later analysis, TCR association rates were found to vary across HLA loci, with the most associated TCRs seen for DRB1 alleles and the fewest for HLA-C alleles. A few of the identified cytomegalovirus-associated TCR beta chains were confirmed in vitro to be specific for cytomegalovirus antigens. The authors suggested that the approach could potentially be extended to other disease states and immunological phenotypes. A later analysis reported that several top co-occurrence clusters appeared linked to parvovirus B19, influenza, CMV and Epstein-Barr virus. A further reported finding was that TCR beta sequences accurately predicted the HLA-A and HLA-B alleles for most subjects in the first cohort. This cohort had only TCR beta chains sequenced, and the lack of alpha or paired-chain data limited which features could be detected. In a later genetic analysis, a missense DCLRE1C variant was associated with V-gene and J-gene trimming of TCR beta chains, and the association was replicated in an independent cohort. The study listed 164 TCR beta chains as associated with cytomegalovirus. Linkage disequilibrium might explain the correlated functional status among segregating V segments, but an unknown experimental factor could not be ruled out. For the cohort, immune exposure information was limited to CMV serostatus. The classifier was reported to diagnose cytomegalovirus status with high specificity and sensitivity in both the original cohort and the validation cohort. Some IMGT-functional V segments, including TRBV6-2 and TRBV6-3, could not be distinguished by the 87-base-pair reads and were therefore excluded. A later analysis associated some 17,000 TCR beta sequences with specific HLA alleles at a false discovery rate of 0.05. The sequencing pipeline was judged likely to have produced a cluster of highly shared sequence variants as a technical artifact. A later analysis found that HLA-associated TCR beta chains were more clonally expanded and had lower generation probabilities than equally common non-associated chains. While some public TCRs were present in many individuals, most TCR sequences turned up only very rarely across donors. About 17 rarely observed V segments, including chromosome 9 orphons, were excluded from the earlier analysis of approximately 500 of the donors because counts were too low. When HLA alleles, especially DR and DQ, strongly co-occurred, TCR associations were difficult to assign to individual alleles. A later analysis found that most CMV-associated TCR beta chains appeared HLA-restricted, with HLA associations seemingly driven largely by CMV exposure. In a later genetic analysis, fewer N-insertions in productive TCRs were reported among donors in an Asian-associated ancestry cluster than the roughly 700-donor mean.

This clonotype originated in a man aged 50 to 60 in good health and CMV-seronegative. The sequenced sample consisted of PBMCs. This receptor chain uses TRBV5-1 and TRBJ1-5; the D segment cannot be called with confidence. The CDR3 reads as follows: CASSLFSGDDQPQHF. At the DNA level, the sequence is TGCGCCAGCAGCTTGTTTTCAGGCGATGATCAGCCCCAGCATTTT.